The sequence of this TCR beta chain was determined in a study of T-cell memory formation after mild COVID-19. Overall study: Largely, the TCR clusters proved donor specific. Study-level results: Clones that contracted from day 15 to 85 had balanced CD4/CD8; later expanders were CD4+ biased. Most CD4+ clones that shrank were in CM and EM, while CD8+ ones turned up in EMRA.

Using its own MiXCR run on the 5' RACE reads, TCRdb lists one record per CDR3 protein. The sample includes fewer than 650,000 distinct CDR3 sequences, roughly 21% seen only once; the top ten take 8.4%. Trimming removed 10 bases from V and 7 bases from J, with 28 bases in between. In germline, CDR1 is LNHDA, CDR2 SQIVND (reference sequence). The CDR3 extends over 16 amino acids. For this clonotype: Its target is unknown.

The V call is TRBV19, the J call TRBJ1-2; weak D call: TRBD1 (6 bases). The sample taken for sequencing was PBMCs or a T cell subset sorted from them (not recorded which). The TCR originated in an adult woman who had mild COVID-19 (a few samples of this study predate the infection). Cell type and time point are not known. CDR3 nucleotide sequence: TGTGCCACTCACGCCGGGACACGGAGCAGGAGTCGTGGCTACACCTTC. It codes for CATHAGTRSRSRGYTF.